Following are 3 T cell receptor beta chains from one sample sequenced in a study of T cell responses to AZD1222 COVID-19 vaccine. Clones were read by immunoSEQ multiplex PCR, and TCRdb kept only the in-frame ones, dropping some. This sample yields about 120,000 clones, of which about 89% are seen a single time; roughly a quarter belongs to the top ten. Specimen: peripheral blood, collected on day 0 of AZD1222 vaccination. All receptors come from an adult in good health.

Notes on this clone: Additional DNA sequences in this sample encode the identical CDR3. This sequence joins TRBV19 and TRBJ1-6; D unclear. The germline CDR1 and CDR2 sequences are LNHDA and SQIVND (reference sequence). This CDR3 has 13 residues. V was trimmed by 5 bases and J by 7 bases, leaving 9 bases between them. CDR3: CASSPGSNSPLHF. The CDR3 DNA reads as TGTGCCAGTAGTCCTGGGTCAAATTCACCCCTCCACTTT.

A few counts support this clone. The V gene is TRBV7-9, the J gene TRBJ2-7; TRBD2 matches at 10 bases. Germline V CDR1 and CDR2: SEHNR, FQNEAQ (reference sequence). V was clipped by 6 bases and J by 1 base; unmatched bases: 12. CDR3 length: 17 amino acids. The CDR3 loop is CASRPFEEAGGSYEQYF. The CDR3 region has the DNA TGTGCCAGCAGACCATTTGAGGAAGCGGGAGGGTCCTACGAGCAGTACTTC. Supplemented by reference TRBV7-9 and TRBJ2-7, the full variable domain reads DTGVSQNPRHKITKRGQNVTFRCDPISEHNRLYWYRQTLGQGPEFLTYFQNEAQLEKSRLLSDRFSAERPKGSFSTLEIQRTEQGDSAMYLCASRPFEEAGGSYEQYFGPGTRLTVT.

The rearrangement links TRBV11-2 to TRBJ2-1; 9 bases match TRBD2. V trimming: 2 bases; J trimming: 6 bases; junction bases outside the gene matches: 14. This CDR3 comprises 18 residues. Germline-derived CDR1 and CDR2 are SGHAT and FQNNGV. Here the CDR3 DNA reads TGTGCCAGCAGCTTAAAGTGGCTAGCGGGAACTCCAGCCAATGAGCAGTTCTTC. This gives the protein CASSLKWLAGTPANEQFF.